A selection of T cell receptor beta chains follows, all from one sample in a study of shared clonotypes between healthy human individuals. The repertoire was sequenced with immunoSEQ multiplex PCR; TCRdb's copy has only in-frame clones and lacks some. The sample lists about a million clones, about 80% seen once, with about 1.4% in the top ten. Sequencing input: memory CD4+ T cells sorted from blood. These receptors were taken from a man aged 18 to 35 in good health. The CDR3 runs from the conserved cysteine through the conserved F or W. The D gene is left open where the match is weak. Size is omitted from some rows. Given values are once, few, many or a class for expanded clones.

J gene: TRBJ2-3; V gene: TRBV6-1; clone size: once; D gene: TRBD2; CDR3 DNA: TGTGCCACCTCGGGGGGGACGGGTACGCAGTATTTT; CDR3 protein: CATSGGTGTQYF
J gene: TRBJ2-7; V gene: TRBV6-1; clone size: -; D gene: -; CDR3 DNA: TGTGCCAGTGGGGGATTCAGCTCCTACGAGCAGTACTTC; CDR3 protein: CASGGFSSYEQYF
J gene: TRBJ2-3; V gene: TRBV13; clone size: -; D gene: TRBD2; CDR3 DNA: TGTGCCAGCAGCTTAAGAGCGGGGGGGACAGATACGCAGTATTTT; CDR3 protein: CASSLRAGGTDTQYF
J gene: TRBJ2-5; V gene: TRBV5-1; clone size: once; D gene: -; CDR3 DNA: TGCGCCAGCAGCATCTTGGGGGTCCAAGAGACCCAGTACTTC; CDR3 protein: CASSILGVQETQYF
J gene: TRBJ2-2; V gene: TRBV5-1; clone size: few; D gene: -; CDR3 DNA: TGCGCCAGCAGCTTGTTCGCGTCCACCGGGGAGCTGTTTTTT; CDR3 protein: CASSLFASTGELFF
J gene: TRBJ2-3; V gene: TRBV4-1; clone size: -; D gene: TRBD2; CDR3 DNA: TGCGCCAGCAGCCAACGAGCGGGGGCGTCCTCAGATACGCAGTATTTT; CDR3 protein: CASSQRAGASSDTQYF
J gene: TRBJ1-1; V gene: TRBV29-1; clone size: -; D gene: TRBD1; CDR3 DNA: TGCAGCGTACTAAGGGGGACAGGGGGGACTGAAGCTTTCTTT; CDR3 protein: CSVLRGTGGTEAFF
J gene: TRBJ1-2; V gene: TRBV6-1; clone size: -; D gene: -; CDR3 DNA: TGTGCCAGCAGTGACCAGGGGACATATGGCTACACCTTC; CDR3 protein: CASSDQGTYGYTF
J gene: TRBJ2-7; V gene: TRBV7-9; clone size: -; D gene: -; CDR3 DNA: TGTGCCAGCAGCGCCGACAGTCACCGCTCCTACGAGCAGTACTTC; CDR3 protein: CASSADSHRSYEQYF
J gene: TRBJ2-3; V gene: TRBV5-1; clone size: -; D gene: -; CDR3 DNA: TGCGCCAGCAGCCTTCAGCTGACGGCGGATACGCAGTATTTT; CDR3 protein: CASSLQLTADTQYF
J gene: TRBJ1-5; V gene: TRBV10-3; clone size: -; D gene: -; CDR3 DNA: TGTGCCATCAGTGGAGCGTCGGCGGATCAGCCCCAGCATTTT; CDR3 protein: CAISGASADQPQHF
J gene: TRBJ2-1; V gene: TRBV14; clone size: few; D gene: -; CDR3 DNA: TGTGCCAGCAGCCTCCGGGAGGAGCAGTTCTTC; CDR3 protein: CASSLREEQFF
J gene: TRBJ2-7; V gene: TRBV2; clone size: -; D gene: -; CDR3 DNA: TGTGCCAGCAGCCGGGACTCAGCCTACGAGCAGTACTTC; CDR3 protein: CASSRDSAYEQYF
J gene: TRBJ2-7; V gene: TRBV30; clone size: -; D gene: TRBD1; CDR3 DNA: TGTGCCTGGAACCGGGACAGGCCGTCCTACGAGCAGTACTTC; CDR3 protein: CAWNRDRPSYEQYF
J gene: TRBJ1-5; V gene: TRBV9; clone size: -; D gene: -; CDR3 DNA: TGTGCCAGCAGCCTGACGGCATACGGCAATCAGCCCCAGCATTTT; CDR3 protein: CASSLTAYGNQPQHF
J gene: TRBJ2-5; V gene: TRBV29-1; clone size: -; D gene: TRBD1; CDR3 DNA: TGCAGCGTCGGGACAGGGGCGTTCGAGGAGACCCAGTACTTC; CDR3 protein: CSVGTGAFEETQYF
J gene: TRBJ2-4; V gene: TRBV2; clone size: -; D gene: -; CDR3 DNA: TGTGCCAGCAGTGAAAGCCCCGGAGTAGCCAAAAACATTCAGTACTTC; CDR3 protein: CASSESPGVAKNIQYF
J gene: TRBJ2-5; V gene: TRBV19; clone size: -; D gene: -; CDR3 DNA: TGTGCCAGTAGTACGGTGACGGGGGAGACCCAGTACTTC; CDR3 protein: CASSTVTGETQYF
J gene: TRBJ1-6; V gene: TRBV2; clone size: -; D gene: -; CDR3 DNA: TGTGCCAGCAGTGGCCAACGGGGGGGCGCTAATTCACCCCTCCACTTT; CDR3 protein: CASSGQRGGANSPLHF
J gene: TRBJ2-7; V gene: TRBV18; clone size: -; D gene: TRBD2; CDR3 DNA: TGTGCCAGCTCACCCAATGGGGGGGGACTAGCGGGAGTCACCCATTACGAGCAGTACTTC; CDR3 protein: CASSPNGGGLAGVTHYEQYF
J gene: TRBJ1-6; V gene: TRBV15; clone size: -; D gene: TRBD1; CDR3 DNA: TGTGCCACCAGCAGAGACCAGGGGGCTGATTCACCCCTCCACTTT; CDR3 protein: CATSRDQGADSPLHF
J gene: TRBJ2-7; V gene: TRBV5-1; clone size: -; D gene: -; CDR3 DNA: TGCGCCAGCAGCTTGGGGCAGGTCTCCTACGAGCAGTACTTC; CDR3 protein: CASSLGQVSYEQYF
J gene: TRBJ1-6; V gene: TRBV2; clone size: -; D gene: -; CDR3 DNA: TGTGCCAGCAGTGGGTCCAGCCAATCACCCCTCCACTTT; CDR3 protein: CASSGSSQSPLHF
J gene: TRBJ2-3; V gene: TRBV2; clone size: -; D gene: TRBD2; CDR3 DNA: TGTGCCAGCCTAGCGGGAACAGATACGCAGTATTTT; CDR3 protein: CASLAGTDTQYF
J gene: TRBJ2-3; V gene: TRBV30; clone size: once; D gene: TRBD2; CDR3 DNA: TGTGCCTGGAGTCGCGGGGGGAACACAGATACGCAGTATTTT; CDR3 protein: CAWSRGGNTDTQYF
J gene: TRBJ2-5; V gene: TRBV6-1; clone size: -; D gene: -; CDR3 DNA: TGTGCCAGCTTACGGGGGACCCAAGAGACCCAGTACTTC; CDR3 protein: CASLRGTQETQYF
J gene: TRBJ1-1; V gene: TRBV27; clone size: -; D gene: -; CDR3 DNA: TGTGCCAGCAGTCTCGTGGCAGGCACGAACACTGAAGCTTTCTTT; CDR3 protein: CASSLVAGTNTEAFF
J gene: TRBJ2-1; V gene: TRBV7-9; clone size: -; D gene: TRBD2; CDR3 DNA: TGTGCCAGCAGCTTAGGTAGCAGCGGGGGTCAGTATGAGCAGTTCTTC; CDR3 protein: CASSLGSSGGQYEQFF
J gene: TRBJ2-7; V gene: TRBV10-3; clone size: -; D gene: -; CDR3 DNA: TGTGCCATCAGTGATTTTAGGGCGGAGGTAGCGTACGAGCAGTACTTC; CDR3 protein: CAISDFRAEVAYEQYF
J gene: TRBJ1-5; V gene: TRBV28; clone size: -; D gene: -; CDR3 DNA: TGTGCCAGCAGAGGGACCAATCAGCCCCAGCATTTT; CDR3 protein: CASRGTNQPQHF
J gene: TRBJ2-5; V gene: TRBV10-3; clone size: -; D gene: TRBD2; CDR3 DNA: TGTGCCATCAGTGAGGCTAGCGGGGGAGAGACCCAGTACTTC; CDR3 protein: CAISEASGGETQYF
J gene: TRBJ2-3; V gene: TRBV5-4; clone size: many; D gene: TRBD2; CDR3 DNA: TGTGCCAGCAGCAAGGGACTAGCGGGGGCGGGGGATACGCAGTATTTT; CDR3 protein: CASSKGLAGAGDTQYF
J gene: TRBJ1-2; V gene: TRBV4-1; clone size: -; D gene: TRBD1; CDR3 DNA: TGCGCCAGCAGCCAAGGTGAGGGGGCTGACAACGGCTACACCTTC; CDR3 protein: CASSQGEGADNGYTF
J gene: TRBJ2-7; V gene: TRBV7-2; clone size: -; D gene: TRBD1; CDR3 DNA: TGTGCCAGCAGCATCTCCGGGACAGCCTACGAGCAGTACTTC; CDR3 protein: CASSISGTAYEQYF
J gene: TRBJ2-3; V gene: TRBV6-5; clone size: -; D gene: TRBD2; CDR3 DNA: TGTGCCAGGCCTAGCGGGGGGCGAGAGTATTTT; CDR3 protein: CARPSGGREYF
J gene: TRBJ2-7; V gene: TRBV4-1; clone size: -; D gene: -; CDR3 DNA: TGCGCCAGCAGCCAAGAACTGACAGCCCCTCAGATCTTC; CDR3 protein: CASSQELTAPQIF
J gene: TRBJ2-5; V gene: TRBV11-3; clone size: -; D gene: TRBD1; CDR3 DNA: TGTGCCAGCAGCTTTCGGACAGGGCGAGAGACCCAGTACTTC; CDR3 protein: CASSFRTGRETQYF
J gene: TRBJ1-5; V gene: TRBV19; clone size: few; D gene: -; CDR3 DNA: TGTGCCAGTAGTCCTTCGGACAGCAATCAGCCCCAGCATTTT; CDR3 protein: CASSPSDSNQPQHF
J gene: TRBJ1-5; V gene: TRBV5-6; clone size: -; D gene: -; CDR3 DNA: TGTGCCAGCAGCTTGGGGGGGCATGGGGCCTCGCGGCAGCCCCAGCATTTT; CDR3 protein: CASSLGGHGASRQPQHF
J gene: TRBJ1-2; V gene: TRBV14; clone size: -; D gene: -; CDR3 DNA: TGTGCCAGCAGCCAAGCCTCCACCTATGGCTACACCTTC; CDR3 protein: CASSQASTYGYTF
J gene: TRBJ2-1; V gene: TRBV30; clone size: -; D gene: -; CDR3 DNA: TGTGCCTGGAGTCCTGGGCTAGCGTCCTACAATGAGCAGTTCTTC; CDR3 protein: CAWSPGLASYNEQFF
J gene: TRBJ1-5; V gene: TRBV30; clone size: -; D gene: TRBD1; CDR3 DNA: TGTGCCTGGAGTGTAGGGGGCGCGGATCAGCCCCAGCATTTT; CDR3 protein: CAWSVGGADQPQHF
J gene: TRBJ2-2; V gene: TRBV9; clone size: -; D gene: -; CDR3 DNA: TGTGCCGGCCCCTCGCCCACGTGCGGGGAGCTGTTTTTT; CDR3 protein: CAGPSPTCGELFF
J gene: TRBJ2-7; V gene: TRBV7-3; clone size: few; D gene: TRBD1; CDR3 DNA: TGTGCCAGCAGCTTAATGGGGACAGGCCCCTACGAGCAGTACTTC; CDR3 protein: CASSLMGTGPYEQYF
J gene: TRBJ2-1; V gene: TRBV29-1; clone size: -; D gene: TRBD2; CDR3 DNA: TGCGGCGCTTTGACGGGGACTAGCGGGGGCAATGAGCAGTTCTTC; CDR3 protein: CGALTGTSGGNEQFF
J gene: TRBJ2-7; V gene: TRBV18; clone size: -; D gene: -; CDR3 DNA: TGTGCCAGCTCACCGAAGAGGGGCCTCTCTTCTCTCGAGCAGTACTTC; CDR3 protein: CASSPKRGLSSLEQYF
J gene: TRBJ2-5; V gene: TRBV2; clone size: -; D gene: TRBD2; CDR3 DNA: TGTGCCAGCACCCCATGGGGGGGTTTAGGGGAGACCCAGTACTTC; CDR3 protein: CASTPWGGLGETQYF
J gene: TRBJ2-7; V gene: TRBV19; clone size: few; D gene: -; CDR3 DNA: TGTGCCAGTAGTCTATCCCCGCTATACTACGAGCAGTACTTC; CDR3 protein: CASSLSPLYYEQYF
J gene: TRBJ2-7; V gene: TRBV2; clone size: -; D gene: -; CDR3 DNA: TGTGCCAGCAGCGTGTACAGCCGGGGCGAGCAGTACTTC; CDR3 protein: CASSVYSRGEQYF
J gene: TRBJ1-5; V gene: TRBV6-5; clone size: -; D gene: -; CDR3 DNA: TGTGCCAGCGGACGGAGGGAGAACAATCAGCCCCAGCATTTT; CDR3 protein: CASGRRENNQPQHF
J gene: TRBJ2-1; V gene: TRBV11-3; clone size: -; D gene: -; CDR3 DNA: TGTGCCAGCAGCTTATCGCGGTTCTACAATGAGCAGTTCTTC; CDR3 protein: CASSLSRFYNEQFF
J gene: TRBJ2-7; V gene: TRBV15; clone size: -; D gene: -; CDR3 DNA: TGTGCCACCAGCAGAGGGGGGCTAATGGACGAGCAGTACTTC; CDR3 protein: CATSRGGLMDEQYF
J gene: TRBJ2-2; V gene: TRBV2; clone size: many; D gene: TRBD1; CDR3 DNA: TGTGCCAGCAGTGAGAACAGGGGGTGGACCGGGGAGCTGTTTTTT; CDR3 protein: CASSENRGWTGELFF
J gene: TRBJ1-1; V gene: TRBV5-4; clone size: -; D gene: -; CDR3 DNA: TGTGCCAGCAGCTTGGGGCGGGGCGCAGAGAACACTGAAGCTTTCTTT; CDR3 protein: CASSLGRGAENTEAFF
J gene: TRBJ1-2; V gene: TRBV19; clone size: once; D gene: -; CDR3 DNA: TGTGCCAGTAATCCCAGCGGGGTCTATGGCTACACCTTC; CDR3 protein: CASNPSGVYGYTF
J gene: TRBJ2-2; V gene: TRBV5-1; clone size: -; D gene: TRBD2; CDR3 DNA: TGCGCCAGCAGCGCAGCGGGAGAGCGGACCGGGGAGCTGTTTTTT; CDR3 protein: CASSAAGERTGELFF
J gene: TRBJ2-7; V gene: TRBV18; clone size: -; D gene: -; CDR3 DNA: TGTGCCAGCTCACTTGGAAGCGAGCAGTACTTC; CDR3 protein: CASSLGSEQYF